Presented here are 29 T cell receptor beta chains from one specimen sequenced in a study of CD8 T cells in ankylosing spondylitis. TCRdb called the 5' RACE reads again in MiXCR, with one record for every CDR3 protein. The table includes over 200,000 distinct CDR3 sequences, more than 9% detected once. The sequenced sample consisted of blood, either unsorted or a sorted T cell fraction (not recorded which). The receptor set was obtained from a male donor with ankylosing spondylitis or in good health (not recorded which).

This clonotype was detected ten times or more. The gene calls are TRBV20-1 and TRBJ2-2, with a possible D match to TRBD1 (6 bases). Per the germline V gene, CDR1 is DFQATT and CDR2 is SNEGSKA (reference sequence). This CDR3 has 13 amino acids. V was pared by 5 bases and J by 7 bases, with 14 bases between. Written as DNA, the CDR3 is TGCAGTGCTGGGACGGACAGCCACGGGGAGCTGTTTTTT. This translates into CSAGTDSHGELFF.

In this sample, this clonotype turned up many times. The J gene is TRBJ2-7, the V gene TRBV28; 9 bases map to TRBD1. This CDR3 contains 16 residues. Germline CDR1 is MDHEN and CDR2 is SYDVKM. Trimming at V came to 3 bases and at J to 0 bases, leaving 6 bases not matched to a gene. This CDR3 is CASSLGWTGDSYEQYF. CDR3 DNA sequence: TGTGCCAGCAGTTTGGGATGGACAGGGGACTCCTACGAGCAGTACTTC. Combining the CDR3 with reference TRBV28 and TRBJ2-7 gives the whole variable domain DVKVTQSSRYLVKRTGEKVFLECVQDMDHENMFWYRQDPGLGLRLIYFSYDVKMKEKGDIPEGYSVSREKKERFSLILESASTNQTSMYLCASSLGWTGDSYEQYFGPGTRLTVT.

In this sample, this clonotype turned up many times. The rearrangement uses TRBV7-2 and TRBJ1-1; 8 bases align to TRBD1. Germline loops: CDR1 SGHTA, CDR2 FQGNSA. The CDR3 is made up of 13 amino acids. V lost 7 bases and J lost 5; bases outside the gene matches: 6. CDR3 DNA: TGTGCCAGCAAACAGGGGGATAGAACTGAAGCTTTCTTT. Translated, it gives CASKQGDRTEAFF.

Many counts were recorded for this clonotype. This chain joins TRBV2 and TRBJ1-4; TRBD1 aligns across 7 bases. Germline-derived CDR1 and CDR2 are SNHLY and FYNNEI. With V trimmed by 6 bases and J by 5 bases, 9 bases remained unmatched. The CDR3 contains 15 residues. CDR3 in amino acids: CASRSLGTANEKLFF. The CDR3 DNA is TGTGCCAGCAGGAGCCTCGGGACAGCAAATGAAAAACTGTTTTTT.

Ten or more counts support this clonotype. The CDR3 DNA is TGCAGTGCTAGACAGCCCTCTAACTATGGCTACACCTTC. Amino acids: CSARQPSNYGYTF. The gene calls are TRBV20-1 and TRBJ1-2; no clear D gene. Germline V CDR1 and CDR2: DFQATT, SNEGSKA (reference sequence). The CDR3 consists of 13 residues. The V and J ends lost 2 bases and 0 bases respectively, with 7 bases between them.

The chain is built from TRBV2 and TRBJ1-2; no clear D gene. Germline values: CDR1 SNHLY, CDR2 FYNNEI. V was trimmed by 4 bases and J by 2 bases, leaving 8 bases between them. The CDR3 spans 13 residues. The CDR3 DNA reads as TGTGCCAGCAGTGTCGCAGGAAACTATGGCTACACCTTC. As protein: CASSVAGNYGYTF. The variable domain in full, with the rest retrieved from reference TRBV2 and TRBJ1-2, is EPEVTQTPSHQVTQMGQEVILRCVPISNHLYFYWYRQILGQKVEFLVSFYNNEISEKSEIFDDQFSVERPDGSNFTLKIRSTKLEDSAMYFCASSVAGNYGYTFGSGTRLTVV.

This clonotype was observed at least ten times. This chain links TRBV20-1 with TRBJ1-1; 7 nucleotides agree with TRBD1. J lost 11 bases, V lost 5 bases, and 8 bases had no gene match. The CDR3 runs 11 residues. Germline assignment: CDR1 DFQATT and CDR2 SNEGSKA (reference sequence). CDR3 residues: CSAGPTGRAFF. CDR3 sequence (DNA): TGCAGTGCTGGACCGACAGGGAGGGCTTTCTTT.

As for this clonotype: A much larger clone differs from this one at a single base, so this may be a read error. The rearrangement links TRBV7-9 to TRBJ2-1; possibly TRBD1 for D (5 bases). The CDR3 extends over 13 amino acids. V was cut by 8 bases and J by 6 bases, with 14 bases left in between. CDR1 SEHNR and CDR2 FQNEAQ come from the germline V gene (reference sequence). The CDR3 coding sequence is TGTGCCAGCGGGGCGCGACCCTGCAATGAGCAGTTCTTC. Translation gives CASGARPCNEQFF.

This clonotype occurred once. DNA for the CDR3: TGTGCCAGCAGCACTCAGGGAACGGCTGAAGCTTTCTTT. This codes for CASSTQGTAEAFF. The chain joins TRBV28 to TRBJ1-1, with D maybe TRBD1 (5 bases). This CDR3 contains 13 residues. Trimming cost V 6 bases and J 6 bases, with 14 bases left between them. Germline assignment: CDR1 MDHEN and CDR2 SYDVKM.

There are a few counts of this clonotype. V usage is TRBV5-1 and J usage is TRBJ1-3; D not resolved. CDR1 SGHRS and CDR2 YFSETQ come from the germline V gene. The CDR3 spans 14 residues. The CDR3, as DNA: TGCGCATCGGCGGCCTCCGTCTCTGGAAACACCATATATTTT. Its translation: CASAASVSGNTIYF.

In this sample, this clonotype turned up many times. V gene TRBV5-1 combines with J gene TRBJ1-2, with 8 nucleotides matching TRBD1. CDR3 size: 14 residues. The germline CDR1 and CDR2 sequences are SGHRS and YFSETQ. V trimming: 0 bases; J trimming: 4 bases; junction bases outside the gene matches: 2. The CDR3 region is CASSLEQGAYGYTF. The DNA for the CDR3 is TGCGCCAGCAGCTTGGAGCAGGGGGCCTATGGCTACACCTTC.

This clonotype was recorded at least ten times. The chain joins TRBV18 to TRBJ1-3, with unresolved D. CDR1 KGHSH and CDR2 LQKENI come from the germline V gene. V was trimmed by 3 bases and J by 0 bases, leaving 15 bases between them. This CDR3 has 17 residues. CDR3: CASSPRQAEYSGNTIYF. CDR3 coding DNA: TGTGCCAGCTCACCCCGGCAGGCGGAATACTCTGGAAACACCATATATTTT.

This sequence joins TRBV7-3 and TRBJ2-1; a weak D match, TRBD2 (5 bases). Per germline, CDR1 SGHTA and CDR2 FQGTGA. CDR3 size: 12 residues. Between the trimmed V and J ends, which lost 4 bases and 13 bases, there was a span of 14 bases. This chain's CDR3 is CASSSPGAEQFF. CDR3 DNA: TGTGCCAGCAGCTCCCCTGGAGCGGAACAGTTCTTC.

The gene calls are TRBV6-5 and TRBJ2-7; tentative D call: TRBD2 (5 bases). V lost 2 bases and J lost 7, with 9 bases in between. Per the germline V gene, CDR1 is MNHEY and CDR2 is SVGAGI. The CDR3 length is 12 residues. CDR3 loop: CASSYGEWEQYF. The CDR3 nucleotides are TGTGCCAGCAGTTACGGGGAGTGGGAGCAGTACTTC.

This clonotype showed up many times. V gene TRBV2 combines with J gene TRBJ1-1; 7 nucleotides line up with TRBD1. Germline loops: CDR1 SNHLY, CDR2 FYNNEI. Trimming took 3 bases from V and 7 from J; bases not matched to a gene: 11. CDR3 size: 15 residues. CDR3 DNA: TGTGCCAGCAGTGATCGGGTACAGGGGCAGGGTGAAGCTTTCTTT. It translates to CASSDRVQGQGEAFF.

This clonotype was seen repeatedly, ten times or more. Sequence at one end of the junction differs from germline and may be a read error. This chain connects TRBV7-7 to TRBJ1-4; D might be TRBD1 (6 bases). The CDR3 extends over 14 amino acids. CDR1 and CDR2 (germline): SSHAT, FNYEAQ (reference sequence). CDR3 in amino acids: CASSLDRTNEKLFF. The CDR3 DNA reads as TGTGCTAGCAGCCTGGACAGAACTAATGAAAAACTGTTTTTT.

Many counts were recorded for this clonotype. J is TRBJ2-1 and V is TRBV5-5, with 10 positions matching TRBD2. Germline V gene sequence: CDR1 SGHKS, CDR2 YYEKEE (reference sequence). V was pared by 1 base and J by 7 bases, with 2 bases of the junction left unmatched. The CDR3 sequence is 14 residues long. CDR3 nucleotides: TGTGCCAGCAGCTTGAGCGGGGGGGCTAATGAGCAGTTCTTC. Its protein product is CASSLSGGANEQFF.

The table lists this clonotype with many counts. The CDR3 nucleotides are TGTGCCAGTAGTATGCGGCGACAGGGTACTGGTAATGAGCAGTTCTTC. As protein: CASSMRRQGTGNEQFF. This chain uses TRBV19 with TRBJ2-1, with TRBD1 identical over 7 bases. The length of the CDR3 is 16 residues. V lost 3 bases to trimming and J lost 7 bases; unmatched junction nucleotides: 12. Germline V gives CDR1 LNHDA, CDR2 SQIVND (reference sequence).

Details on this clonotype: A much larger clonotype is one base distant, so this may be a read error. V gene TRBV29-1 combines with J gene TRBJ2-1, with a possible D match to TRBD1 (5 bases). In germline, CDR1 is SQVTM, CDR2 ANQGSEA. This CDR3 is 15 amino acids long. Trimming removed 7 bases from V and 2 bases from J, with 18 bases in between. The CDR3 sequence: CSGTSRKNPYNEQFF. The DNA for the CDR3 is TGCAGCGGGACATCTAGAAAGAACCCCTACAATGAGCAGTTCTTC.

This clonotype was counted only a few times. The genes are TRBV24-1 and TRBJ2-1; 8 bases match TRBD1. With V trimmed by 1 base and J by 8 bases, 6 bases remained unmatched. Germline-derived CDR1 and CDR2 are KGHDR and SFDVKD. The length of the CDR3 is 15 residues. CDR3 sequence: CATSDLGQGADEQFF. In DNA, the CDR3 is TGTGCCACCAGTGATTTAGGACAGGGTGCGGATGAGCAGTTCTTC.

In this sample, this clonotype turned up a few times. This chain links TRBV20-1 with TRBJ2-1, with 11 bases fitting TRBD2. The length of the CDR3 is 15 residues. J lost 7 bases, V lost 3 bases, and 8 bases had no gene match. Germline-derived CDR1 and CDR2 are DFQATT and SNEGSKA (reference sequence). Here the CDR3 DNA reads TGCAGTGCTAGGGACCTAGCGGGGGGCTATAATGAGCAGTTCTTC. Amino acids: CSARDLAGGYNEQFF.

This clonotype was counted ten times or more. The V call is TRBV7-3, the J call TRBJ2-6; D is undetermined. V was clipped by 1 base and J by 3 bases, with 13 bases between them. The CDR3 is made up of 17 amino acids. CDR1 is SGHTA, CDR2 FQGTGA, per germline. The CDR3 is CASSLSWASNGANVLTF. CDR3 DNA: TGTGCCAGCAGCTTAAGTTGGGCCAGCAATGGGGCCAACGTCCTGACTTTC.

This clonotype was counted between two and nine times. V gene TRBV20-1 combines with J gene TRBJ2-3; D possibly corresponds to TRBD2 (6 bases). The germline CDR1 and CDR2 sequences are DFQATT and SNEGSKA (reference sequence). The CDR3 runs 14 residues. Trimming pared 4 bases from V and 1 base from J, leaving 12 bases between. The DNA of the CDR3 is TGCAGTGCTAATAGCGGCCGAGGCACAGATACGCAGTATTTT. As protein: CSANSGRGTDTQYF.

This clonotype was seen at least ten times. The genes are TRBV7-2 and TRBJ2-3, with unresolved D. The CDR3 consists of 15 residues. V was shortened by 1 base and J by 6 bases, with 14 bases between the two germline ends. CDR1 and CDR2 from the germline V gene are SGHTA and FQGNSA. For the CDR3, the DNA is TGTGCCAGCAGCTTAGTTGGGTTAGCCGACGATACGCAGTATTTT. Translation: CASSLVGLADDTQYF.

This clonotype has ten or more counts. The chain employs TRBV7-2 and TRBJ2-5; no clear D. CDR3 length equals 14 residues. Germline loops: CDR1 SGHTA, CDR2 FQGNSA. V lost 2 bases and J 0 bases, leaving 7 bases between the germline ends. The CDR3 is CASSLWLDQETQYF. CDR3 bases: TGTGCCAGCAGCTTATGGCTGGACCAAGAGACCCAGTACTTC.

The table lists this clonotype with many counts. The chain carries TRBV11-3 and TRBJ2-1; the match to TRBD1 covers 8 bases. With 6 bases clipped from V and 4 bases from J, the junction kept 5 bases outside the gene matches. Germline CDR1 SGHNT, CDR2 YENEEA. This CDR3 has 14 residues. The CDR3 DNA is TGTGCCAGCAGACACGACAGGGGTTACAATGAGCAGTTCTTC. Protein: CASRHDRGYNEQFF.

There are many counts of this clonotype. The V gene is TRBV5-6, the J gene TRBJ1-3, with D unclear. Deletions cut 0 bases from V and 0 bases from J, with 16 bases between. The CDR3 spans 18 residues. Looked up from germline, CDR1 is SGHDT and CDR2 is YYEEEE. The CDR3 nucleotides are TGTGCCAGCAGCTTGGAGCTGCGTAGGATCTACTCTGGAAACACCATATATTTT. Its translation is CASSLELRRIYSGNTIYF.

This rearrangement joins TRBV19 to TRBJ2-7; TRBD2 might be the D (6 bases). Between the trimmed V and J ends, which lost 4 bases and 6 bases, there was a span of 10 bases. This CDR3 spans 12 amino acids. In germline, CDR1 is LNHDA, CDR2 SQIVND (reference sequence). CDR3 in DNA: TGTGCCAGTAGTAAGGAGGGCGGCGAGCAGTACTTC. It specifies CASSKEGGEQYF.

The CDR3 nucleotides are TGTGCCAGCAGCCCGCGTTCAGGGACCTACAATGAGCAGTTCTTC. Translating it yields CASSPRSGTYNEQFF. The chain is built from TRBV9 and TRBJ2-1, with a possible D match to TRBD1 (5 bases). The V gene's germline CDR1 is SGDLS and CDR2 YYNGEE. This CDR3 spans 15 amino acids. V lost 4 bases to trimming and J lost 2 bases, with 13 bases between them.